This T cell receptor beta chain stems from a study of blood T cell repertoires in COVID-19. Turning to the study itself: Donors in the United States, Italy and Spain gave samples during acute or convalescent COVID-19. In each case, the material was cDNA or gDNA derived from T cells, B-cell-depleted T cells, or PBMCs.

In the authors' methods: The authors estimated nucleated cell counts from reference gene primer amplification. Clones were sequenced by immunoSEQ multiplex PCR, and TCRdb holds only the in-frame ones, with some missing. That table is the source of V, J and clone size, and D and trimming were worked out from the DNA. The table includes about 240,000 clones, roughly 80% detected once. The germline V gene encodes CDR1 KGHDR and CDR2 SFDVKD. The CDR3 loop spans 16 amino acids. V was pared by 0 bases and J by 6 bases, with 7 bases of the junction left unmatched. Material for sequencing was peripheral blood. The chain recombines TRBV24-1 with TRBJ2-7; TRBD2 matches at 10 bases. The TCR sequence derives from a woman of 80 years or more with acute or convalescent COVID-19. The CDR3 DNA reads TGTGCCACCAGTGATTTGAGGTTAGCGGGGGGTCGCGAGCAGTACTTC. Its protein is CATSDLRLAGGREQYF.